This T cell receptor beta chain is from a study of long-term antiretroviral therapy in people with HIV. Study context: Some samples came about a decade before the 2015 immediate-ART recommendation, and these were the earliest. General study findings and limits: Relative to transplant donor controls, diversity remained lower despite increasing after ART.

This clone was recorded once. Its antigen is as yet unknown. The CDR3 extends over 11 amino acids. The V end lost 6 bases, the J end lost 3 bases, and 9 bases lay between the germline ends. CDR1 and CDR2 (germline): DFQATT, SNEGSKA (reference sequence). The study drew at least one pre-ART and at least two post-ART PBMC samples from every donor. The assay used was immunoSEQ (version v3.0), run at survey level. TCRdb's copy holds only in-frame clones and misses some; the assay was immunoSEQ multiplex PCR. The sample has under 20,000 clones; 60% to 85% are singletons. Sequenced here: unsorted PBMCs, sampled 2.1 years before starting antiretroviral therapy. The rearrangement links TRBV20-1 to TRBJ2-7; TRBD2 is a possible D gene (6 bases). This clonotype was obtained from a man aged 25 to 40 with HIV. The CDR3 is CSAKEGYEQYF. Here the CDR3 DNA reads TGCAGTGCCAAGGAGGGCTACGAGCAGTACTTC.